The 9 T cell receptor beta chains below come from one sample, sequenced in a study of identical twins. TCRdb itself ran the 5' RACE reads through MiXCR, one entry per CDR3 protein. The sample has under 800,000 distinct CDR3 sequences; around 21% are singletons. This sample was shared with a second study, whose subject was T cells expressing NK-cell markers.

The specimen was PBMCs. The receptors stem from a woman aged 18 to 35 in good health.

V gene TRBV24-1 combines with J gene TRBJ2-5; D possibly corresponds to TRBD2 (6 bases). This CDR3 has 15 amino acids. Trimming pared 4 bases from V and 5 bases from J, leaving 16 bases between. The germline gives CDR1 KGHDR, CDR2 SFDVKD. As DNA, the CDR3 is TGTGCCACCAGTGACCCCCGCGGGAATGCGGAGACCCAGTACTTC. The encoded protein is CATSDPRGNAETQYF.

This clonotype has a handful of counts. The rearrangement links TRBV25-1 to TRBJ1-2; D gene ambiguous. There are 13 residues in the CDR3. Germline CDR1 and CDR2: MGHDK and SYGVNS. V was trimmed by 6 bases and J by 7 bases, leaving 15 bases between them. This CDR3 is CASRGSRGSGYTF. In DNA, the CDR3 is TGTGCCAGCAGGGGAAGTCGGGGTAGTGGCTACACCTTC.

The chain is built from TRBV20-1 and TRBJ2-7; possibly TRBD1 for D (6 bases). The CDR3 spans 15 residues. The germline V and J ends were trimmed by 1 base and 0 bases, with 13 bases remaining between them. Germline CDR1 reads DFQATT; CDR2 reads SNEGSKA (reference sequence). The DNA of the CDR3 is TGCAGTGCTAGAGCTTCGGGACATAGCTCCTACGAGCAGTACTTC. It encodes CSARASGHSSYEQYF.

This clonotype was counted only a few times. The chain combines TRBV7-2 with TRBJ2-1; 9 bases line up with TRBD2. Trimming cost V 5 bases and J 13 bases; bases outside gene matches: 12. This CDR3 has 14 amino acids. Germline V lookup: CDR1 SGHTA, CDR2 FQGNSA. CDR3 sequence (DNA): TGTGCCAGCAGCCCGCCACTAGCGGGCCCACCACAGTTCTTC. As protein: CASSPPLAGPPQFF. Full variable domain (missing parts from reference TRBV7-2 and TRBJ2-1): GAGVSQSPSNKVTEKGKDVELRCDPISGHTALYWYRQSLGQGLEFLIYFQGNSAPDKSGLPSDRFSAERTGGSVSTLTIQRTQQEDSAVYLCASSPPLAGPPQFFGPGTRLTVL.

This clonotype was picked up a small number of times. CDR3 nucleotide sequence: TGCAGCGTTGAAGTCGGGACAGGGGGCTTTGGCTACACCTTC. This encodes CSVEVGTGGFGYTF. The chain is built from TRBV29-1 and TRBJ1-2, with TRBD1 matching over 12 bases. Trimming took 1 base from V and 7 from J; bases not matched to a gene: 4. Germline V gives CDR1 SQVTM, CDR2 ANQGSEA. The CDR3 contains 14 residues.

CDR3 DNA: TGCAGTGCTAGATTACCTCAACTAGCGACGAGCTCCTACGAGCAGTACTTC. Translation: CSARLPQLATSSYEQYF. This chain connects TRBV20-1 to TRBJ2-7; 7 bases are a match to TRBD2. CDR3 length: 17 residues. With V trimmed by 2 bases and J by 0 bases, 13 bases remained unmatched. CDR1 DFQATT and CDR2 SNEGSKA come from the germline V gene (reference sequence).

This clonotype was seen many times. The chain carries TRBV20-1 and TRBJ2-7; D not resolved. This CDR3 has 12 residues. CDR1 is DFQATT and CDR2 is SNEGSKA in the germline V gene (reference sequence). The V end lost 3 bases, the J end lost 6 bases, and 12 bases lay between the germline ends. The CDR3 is CSASLDPPEQYF. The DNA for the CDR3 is TGCAGTGCTAGTTTGGACCCTCCCGAGCAGTACTTC.

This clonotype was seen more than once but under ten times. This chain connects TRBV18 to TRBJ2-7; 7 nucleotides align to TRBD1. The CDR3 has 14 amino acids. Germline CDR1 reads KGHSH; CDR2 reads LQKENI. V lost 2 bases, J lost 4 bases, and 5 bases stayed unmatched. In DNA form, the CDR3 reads TGTGCCAGCTCACCAACGGTACAGGGGTACGAGCAGTACTTC. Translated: CASSPTVQGYEQYF.

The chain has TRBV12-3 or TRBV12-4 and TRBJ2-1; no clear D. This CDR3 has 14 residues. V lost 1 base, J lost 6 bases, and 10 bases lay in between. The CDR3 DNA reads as TGTGCCAGCAGTTTAGGTTTAGTCGCCAATGAGCAGTTCTTC. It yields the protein CASSLGLVANEQFF.